This T cell receptor (beta chain) was recorded in a study of breast tumors, draining lymph nodes, adjacent tissues. Breast cancer patients provided tissue from their axillary draining lymph nodes. The CDR3 spans 13 residues. Germline values: CDR1 MDHEN, CDR2 SYDVKM. The V gene lost 8 bases and the J gene lost 0 bases, with 10 bases spanning the gap. TCRdb redid the calling of the multiplex PCR reads with MiXCR, one entry per CDR3 protein. The repertoire holds 150,000 to 200,000 distinct CDR3 sequences, with 30% to 40% as singletons. Study conclusions and caveats: The lymph node origin of tumor T cells was framed as consistent with a hypothesis, not demonstrated. Tumors had less TCR diversity than lymph nodes, more than nontumor tissue.

This clonotype was found many times. Its antigen is still unknown. The V call is TRBV28, the J call TRBJ1-2; TRBD1 might be the D (5 bases). The sample comprised axillary lymph node tissue. The receptor was derived from a female donor with breast cancer. Some clones in this sample may be carry-over from other donors' samples. This CDR3 reads CASGAGPNYGYTF. The CDR3 DNA follows: TGTGCCAGCGGTGCAGGGCCTAACTATGGCTACACCTTC.